This T cell receptor (beta chain) derives from a study of cytomegalovirus exposure and HLA in healthy donors (dated by TCRdb to about 2017). In terms of the full investigation: According to a later analysis, the 120 or so validation repertoires were produced on the same platform as the roughly 700 repertoires of the first cohort. Along with the 666-subject first cohort, a separate validation cohort of over a hundred different subjects was used. The study combined high-throughput TCR immunosequencing, statistical association of individual TCRs with disease status, and machine learning to predict cytomegalovirus infection status. The study aimed to test whether cataloging public T cell receptors could reveal signatures of past pathogen exposure. What the research found in general, with its limitations: Subsequent analysis determined that TCRs grouped into clusters in the first cohort also showed a tendency toward co-occurrence across the 120 or so validation repertoires, and 94% of cluster scores exceeded 0. Across donors, most TCR sequences were observed very rarely, whereas some public TCRs were present in many individuals. All 120 or so repertoires were used to score co-occurrence in the validation cohort in a later analysis, because that analysis had no HLA typing for the cohort. It was suggested by the authors that the approach could potentially be generalized to other disease states and immunological phenotypes. The classifier was reported to diagnose cytomegalovirus status with high specificity and sensitivity in both the original and validation cohorts. A total of 164 TCR beta chains were listed by the study as associated with cytomegalovirus. In vitro tests confirmed that a few of the cytomegalovirus-associated TCR beta chains recognize cytomegalovirus antigens.

A remark on this clone: Its target antigen remains unknown. Nothing much larger sits one base from this clone, and base qualities are not available.

Library preparation was by the immunoSEQ multiplex PCR assay. Concerning the study's data processing: A statistical classification framework was developed to diagnose cytomegalovirus status using the catalog of TCR beta chain sequences. Here the immuneACCESS table is served through TCRdb, limited to in-frame sequences with V and J called. Missing clones are a known gap in these copies; in checked studies unresolved V genes cover under half, and the rest lacks a known reason. D and trimming come from the DNA, and the V and J calls and clone size come from that table. The sample table contains more than 300,000 clones; only one count was recorded for just over 85% of them. The top ten constitute about 0.8% of the sample. For CDR1 and CDR2, the germline V gene lists KGHSH and LQKENI. Measured from the cysteine to the phenylalanine, the CDR3 is 16 residues long. The entry retains the CDR3 DNA only, 48 bases that are in frame from base 1. The junction shows trimming of 4 bases on V and 3 bases on J, plus 19 bases between the germline ends.

Donors formed part of the validation cohort, which comprised 120 subjects and was distinct from the first cohort of 666 subjects. Sequenced sample: PBMCs. The origin of this receptor is a woman under 30 in good health and CMV-seronegative. Here the chain combines TRBV18 and TRBJ2-7; the D gene is possibly TRBD2, with 6 bases matching. At the DNA level, the sequence is TGTGCCAGCTCACTGGGTCCCCGGGACTTACTCTACGAGCAGTACTTC. It codes for CASSLGPRDLLYEQYF.